The rows below give T cell receptor beta chains drawn from one sample of a study of T cell changes during pregnancy in multiple sclerosis. The assay was immunoSEQ multiplex PCR, and TCRdb's table has in-frame clones only and misses some. This sample carries 20,000 to 25,000 clones, over 80% of them seen once, and the ten largest clones take roughly 7%. The sequencing here drew on CD8+ T cells from peripheral blood mononuclear cells, taken in the third trimester of pregnancy. The receptors come from a female donor with multiple sclerosis, enrolled in a pregnancy study. Both conserved end residues are part of each CDR3. The D gene is left open where the match is weak. The size entry is marked missing in some rows and otherwise reads once, few, many or a size class.

d_call,v_call,clone_size,j_call,cdr3_aa,cdr3_nt
NA,TRBV7-9,NA,TRBJ2-1,CASSRGTPYNEQFF,TGTGCCAGCAGTCGGGGGACTCCTTACAATGAGCAGTTCTTC
TRBD2,TRBV29-1,once,TRBJ2-7,CSVEDRLNGGAYEQYF,TGCAGCGTTGAAGATCGATTGAACGGGGGGGCCTACGAGCAGTACTTC
TRBD1,TRBV6-6,NA,TRBJ2-3,CASSSRQGTDTQYF,TGTGCCAGCAGTTCCCGACAGGGGACCGATACGCAGTATTTT
TRBD1,TRBV5-1,NA,TRBJ1-6,CASSLGGTGGGSPLHF,TGCGCCAGCAGCTTGGGCGGGACAGGTGGTGGTTCACCCCTCCACTTT
TRBD2,TRBV19,NA,TRBJ2-4,CASSIDQRGVRVNIQYF,TGTGCCAGTAGTATAGATCAGCGGGGGGTGAGAGTGAACATTCAGTACTTC
NA,TRBV16,NA,TRBJ2-1,CASSQTSPLNEQFF,TGTGCCAGCAGCCAAACTTCCCCCCTCAATGAGCAGTTCTTC
TRBD1,TRBV15,once,TRBJ2-7,CATTSEGTGGWKQYF,TGTGCCACCACCTCAGAGGGGACAGGGGGCTGGAAGCAGTACTTC
NA,TRBV7-9,once,TRBJ2-1,CASSLLVPGEQFF,TGTGCCAGCAGCTTACTGGTTCCGGGTGAGCAGTTCTTC
TRBD2,TRBV4-3,NA,TRBJ2-3,CASSPGLAGGTDTQYF,TGCGCCAGCAGCCCGGGACTAGCGGGGGGCACAGATACGCAGTATTTT
TRBD2,TRBV6-5,NA,TRBJ2-7,CASSFGSGGPYEQYF,TGTGCCAGCAGTTTTGGGTCGGGAGGGCCCTACGAGCAGTACTTC
NA,TRBV19,NA,TRBJ2-1,CASRLRNEQFF,TGTGCCAGCCGACTGCGAAATGAGCAGTTCTTC
NA,TRBV29-1,once,TRBJ1-1,CSVVAGETEAFF,TGCAGCGTTGTGGCAGGGGAGACTGAAGCTTTCTTT
NA,TRBV9,NA,TRBJ2-3,CASSVGSTDTQYF,TGTGCCAGCAGCGTCGGTTCCACAGATACGCAGTATTTT
TRBD1,TRBV28,once,TRBJ1-2,CASSLWGDRRNSNYGYTF,TGTGCCAGCAGTTTATGGGGGGACAGAAGAAACTCTAACTATGGCTACACCTTC
NA,TRBV19,NA,TRBJ1-2,CATSWGGEPNYGYTF,TGTGCCACATCATGGGGGGGGGAACCTAACTATGGCTACACCTTC
NA,TRBV4-2,NA,TRBJ2-7,CASSQDTTTAGYEQYF,TGTGCCAGCAGCCAAGATACGACTACTGCTGGCTACGAGCAGTACTTC
TRBD2,TRBV4-1,NA,TRBJ2-7,CASSSEGGNTYEQYF,TGCGCCAGCAGCTCAGAGGGAGGGAATACTTACGAGCAGTACTTC
NA,TRBV5-1,NA,TRBJ1-1,CASSLGQGSMNTEAFF,TGCGCCAGCAGCTTGGGCCAGGGTTCCATGAACACTGAAGCTTTCTTT
TRBD2,TRBV6-4,NA,TRBJ2-2,CASSGLAGAGELFF,TGTGCCAGCAGTGGACTAGCGGGAGCCGGGGAGCTGTTTTTT
TRBD1,TRBV4-1,NA,TRBJ2-7,CASSQQGALSYEQYF,TGCGCCAGCAGCCAACAGGGGGCGCTTTCCTACGAGCAGTACTTC
TRBD1,TRBV27,NA,TRBJ2-7,CASSLIGTGKYEQYF,TGTGCCAGCAGTTTAATCGGGACAGGGAAATACGAGCAGTACTTC
TRBD1,TRBV29-1,NA,TRBJ1-1,CSVEGANTEAFF,TGCAGCGTCGAGGGGGCGAACACTGAAGCTTTCTTT
NA,TRBV5-4,NA,TRBJ1-4,CASSYGLNNEKLFF,TGTGCCAGCAGCTATGGACTGAACAATGAAAAACTGTTTTTT
NA,TRBV2,NA,TRBJ2-7,CASSRSLTGYEQYF,TGTGCCAGCAGCCGGAGCCTGACAGGATACGAGCAGTACTTC
TRBD2,TRBV4-1,NA,TRBJ2-3,CASSQEVSAGGPVGDTQYF,TGCGCCAGCAGCCAAGAAGTGAGCGCGGGAGGGCCCGTGGGAGATACGCAGTATTTT
TRBD1,TRBV6-1,NA,TRBJ2-3,CASSAWTGPADTQYF,TGTGCCAGCAGTGCCTGGACAGGTCCGGCAGATACGCAGTATTTT
NA,TRBV7-9,NA,TRBJ1-1,CASSLEPARGNTEAFF,TGTGCCAGCAGCTTAGAGCCGGCCAGGGGTAACACTGAAGCTTTCTTT
NA,TRBV19,NA,TRBJ2-2,CASSVDQNTGELFF,TGTGCCAGTAGTGTAGATCAGAACACCGGGGAGCTGTTTTTT
NA,TRBV15,once,TRBJ1-5,CATSRDRGSNQPQHF,TGTGCCACCAGCAGAGATCGCGGTAGCAATCAGCCCCAGCATTTT
NA,TRBV7-9,NA,TRBJ2-7,CASSPAQAYEQYF,TGTGCCAGCAGCCCCGCACAGGCCTACGAGCAGTACTTC
TRBD1,TRBV27,NA,TRBJ1-2,CASSTNGQGLSSYGYTF,TGTGCCAGCAGTACCAACGGACAGGGCCTTTCTTCTTATGGCTACACCTTC
NA,TRBV10-3,once,TRBJ1-2,CAITAGGAGGYTF,TGTGCCATCACCGCAGGAGGGGCGGGTGGCTACACCTTC
NA,TRBV27,NA,TRBJ2-1,CASMFVNEQFF,TGTGCCAGCATGTTCGTGAATGAGCAGTTCTTC
NA,TRBV4-1,NA,TRBJ2-3,CASSQSLWGGTDTQYF,TGCGCCAGCAGCCAGAGCTTGTGGGGGGGCACAGATACGCAGTATTTT
NA,TRBV2,NA,TRBJ1-1,CASDSWTVDTEAFF,TGTGCCAGCGACTCTTGGACAGTCGATACCGAAGCTTTCTTT
NA,TRBV27,NA,TRBJ1-1,CASSPDSYTEAFF,TGTGCCAGCAGTCCTGACAGCTACACTGAAGCTTTCTTT
TRBD2,TRBV10-2,NA,TRBJ2-7,CASSELSGRIYEQYF,TGCGCCAGCAGTGAGCTTAGCGGGAGAATATACGAGCAGTACTTC
TRBD1,TRBV28,NA,TRBJ1-1,CASSLSGQGDPYTEAFF,TGTGCCAGCAGTTTATCAGGACAGGGGGATCCTTACACTGAAGCTTTCTTT
NA,TRBV19,NA,TRBJ2-4,CASSIEWGLAKNIQYF,TGTGCCAGTAGTATTGAGTGGGGCCTAGCCAAAAACATTCAGTACTTC
TRBD1,TRBV12-5,NA,TRBJ2-5,CASGFVEGGEETQYF,TGTGCTAGTGGTTTTGTAGAAGGGGGCGAGGAGACCCAGTACTTC
TRBD1,TRBV5-5,NA,TRBJ2-1,CASSYSTGGKEQFF,TGTGCCAGCAGCTACTCGACAGGGGGCAAGGAGCAGTTCTTC
TRBD2,TRBV4-1,NA,TRBJ2-2,CASSQEAGLAGYTGELFF,TGCGCCAGCAGCCAAGAAGCGGGACTAGCGGGATACACCGGGGAGCTGTTTTTT
TRBD2,TRBV6-5,NA,TRBJ2-1,CASRPGLAGDEQFF,TGTGCCAGCAGACCGGGACTAGCGGGGGATGAGCAGTTCTTC
TRBD2,TRBV6-6,once,TRBJ2-7,CASSDPSGGAYEQYF,TGTGCCAGCAGTGACCCTAGCGGAGGGGCCTACGAGCAGTACTTC
NA,TRBV27,NA,TRBJ2-4,CASRDWSKNIQYF,TGTGCCAGCCGGGACTGGTCCAAAAACATTCAGTACTTC
TRBD1,TRBV7-8,NA,TRBJ2-7,CASSLGFHPTGDGTFYEQYF,TGTGCCAGCAGCTTAGGGTTTCATCCAACAGGGGATGGTACCTTCTACGAGCAGTACTTC
NA,TRBV7-8,NA,TRBJ1-1,CASSLVAGRQGISGTEAFF,TGTGCCAGCAGCTTAGTAGCCGGCAGGCAGGGTATCTCGGGCACTGAAGCTTTCTTT
TRBD2,TRBV5-4,NA,TRBJ2-3,CASSLSGTSRTDTQYF,TGTGCCAGCAGCCTCAGCGGGACTAGCAGAACAGATACGCAGTATTTT
NA,TRBV7-9,NA,TRBJ2-3,CASSLVAGANTDTQYF,TGTGCCAGCAGCTTAGTCGCAGGGGCGAACACAGATACGCAGTATTTT
NA,TRBV9,NA,TRBJ1-3,CASSVGGGDTIYF,TGTGCCAGCAGCGTAGGCGGGGGAGACACCATATATTTT
TRBD1,TRBV7-3,NA,TRBJ2-1,CASSLIGGTGLAYNEQFF,TGTGCCAGCAGCTTAATAGGAGGGACAGGGCTGGCCTACAATGAGCAGTTCTTC
NA,TRBV2,NA,TRBJ2-7,CASRKPGPLYEQYF,TGTGCCAGCAGAAAGCCGGGTCCTCTCTACGAGCAGTACTTC
NA,TRBV5-4,NA,TRBJ2-3,CASSLDRERGSRTDTQYF,TGTGCCAGCAGCTTGGACAGGGAAAGGGGATCCCGCACAGATACGCAGTATTTT
NA,TRBV19,NA,TRBJ1-2,CASSFRQTNNYGYTF,TGTGCCAGTAGTTTTCGACAGACGAATAACTATGGCTACACCTTC
NA,TRBV6-1,NA,TRBJ1-1,CASSEASTVVNTEAFF,TGTGCCAGCAGTGAAGCGAGTACAGTCGTGAACACTGAAGCTTTCTTT
TRBD2,TRBV10-3,NA,TRBJ2-3,CAIIGGGRARTDTQYF,TGTGCCATCATCGGGGGGGGGAGGGCCCGTACAGATACGCAGTATTTT
NA,TRBV28,NA,TRBJ1-5,CASSLVAQPQHF,TGTGCCAGCAGTTTGGTGGCCCAGCCCCAGCATTTT